This entry is about one T cell receptor (beta chain). Its matching antigen is unknown. This sample was taken from a study of CD8+CD57+ T cells in acquired aplastic anemia. Whole-study context: Recorded DNA amounts for sorted CD4+ and CD8+ cells had an average of approximately 3 ug. Among healthy donors, CD4+ cells averaged around 10 million reads. Overall study findings and caveats: Roughly 28 was the count of CD8+ CDR3 sequences that patients shared with controls. The CD8+ Simpson's diversity of patients and controls was not significantly different.

The germline V gene encodes CDR1 SGHTA and CDR2 FQGTGA. Trimming took 2 bases from V and 0 from J; bases not matched to a gene: 3. The CDR3 sequence is 18 residues long. For CDR3 and TCR beta VDJ profiling, genomic DNA was the template used. TCRdb used MiXCR to reprocess the reads, holding one entry per CDR3 protein. The sample lists roughly 420,000 distinct CDR3 sequences, 65% to 75% occurring once. The clonotype originates from a human donor in good health, serving as a control. The rearrangement uses TRBV7-3 and TRBJ1-6; 11 bases agree with TRBD1. Sequencing was performed on sorted CD4+, CD8+, or CD8+CD57+ T cells (not recorded which) from PBMCs. In nucleotides, the CDR3 is TGTGCCAGCAGCTTAGGACAGGGGGCAAGCTCCTATAATTCACCCCTCCACTTT. Protein: CASSLGQGASSYNSPLHF.